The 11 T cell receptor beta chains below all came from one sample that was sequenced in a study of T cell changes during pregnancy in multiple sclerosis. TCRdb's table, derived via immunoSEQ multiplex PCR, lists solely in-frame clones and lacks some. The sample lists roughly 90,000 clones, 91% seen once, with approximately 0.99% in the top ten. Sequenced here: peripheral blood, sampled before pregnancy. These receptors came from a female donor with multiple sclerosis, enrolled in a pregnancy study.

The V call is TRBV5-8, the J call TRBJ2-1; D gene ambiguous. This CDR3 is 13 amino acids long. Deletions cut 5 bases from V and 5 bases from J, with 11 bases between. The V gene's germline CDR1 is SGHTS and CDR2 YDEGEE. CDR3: CASSLLRDNEQFF. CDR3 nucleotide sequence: TGTGCCAGCAGTCTTTTACGGGACAATGAGCAGTTCTTC.

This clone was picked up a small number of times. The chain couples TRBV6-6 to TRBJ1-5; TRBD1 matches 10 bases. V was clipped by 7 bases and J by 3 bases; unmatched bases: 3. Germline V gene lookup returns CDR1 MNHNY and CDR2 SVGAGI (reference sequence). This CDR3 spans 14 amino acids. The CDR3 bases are TGTGCCAGCACCGACAGGGGGCCCAATCAGCCCCAGCATTTT. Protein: CASTDRGPNQPQHF.

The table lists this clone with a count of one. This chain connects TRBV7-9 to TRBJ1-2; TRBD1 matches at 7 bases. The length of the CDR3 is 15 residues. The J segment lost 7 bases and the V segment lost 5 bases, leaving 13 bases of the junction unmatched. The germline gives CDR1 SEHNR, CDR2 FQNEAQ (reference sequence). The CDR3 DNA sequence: TGTGCCAGCAGCCCCTTGAGAGGGGGCGGAGGTGGCTACACCTTC. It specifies CASSPLRGGGGGYTF.

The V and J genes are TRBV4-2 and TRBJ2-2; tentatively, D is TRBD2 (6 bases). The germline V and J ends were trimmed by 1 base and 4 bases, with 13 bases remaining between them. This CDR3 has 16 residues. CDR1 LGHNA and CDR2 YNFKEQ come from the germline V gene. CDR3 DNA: TGTGCCAGCAGCCAAGTTGCGGGGCGGGGCACCGGGGAGCTGTTTTTT. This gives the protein CASSQVAGRGTGELFF.

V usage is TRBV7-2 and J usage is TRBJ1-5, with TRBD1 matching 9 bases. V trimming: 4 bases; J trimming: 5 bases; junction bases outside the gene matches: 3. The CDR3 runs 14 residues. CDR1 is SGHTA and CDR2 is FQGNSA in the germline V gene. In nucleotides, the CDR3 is TGTGCCAGCAGCTGGAGACAGGGGGATCAGCCCCAGCATTTT. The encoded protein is CASSWRQGDQPQHF.

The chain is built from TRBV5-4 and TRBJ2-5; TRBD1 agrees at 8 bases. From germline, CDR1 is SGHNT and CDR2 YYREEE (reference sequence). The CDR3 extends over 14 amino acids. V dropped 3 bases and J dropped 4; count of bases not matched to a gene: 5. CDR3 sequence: CASSSGTGSETQYF. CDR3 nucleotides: TGTGCCAGCAGCTCCGGGACAGGTTCAGAGACCCAGTACTTC.

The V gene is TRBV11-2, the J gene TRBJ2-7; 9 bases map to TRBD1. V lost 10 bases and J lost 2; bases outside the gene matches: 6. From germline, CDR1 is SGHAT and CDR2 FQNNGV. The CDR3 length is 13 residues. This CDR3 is CATRGTGPYEQYF. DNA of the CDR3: TGTGCCACCCGGGGGACAGGGCCCTACGAGCAGTACTTC.

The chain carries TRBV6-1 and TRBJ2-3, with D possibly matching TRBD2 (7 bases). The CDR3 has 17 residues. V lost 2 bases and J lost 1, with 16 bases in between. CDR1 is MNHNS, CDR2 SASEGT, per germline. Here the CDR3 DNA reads TGTGCCAGCAGTGAAAGAACGCGGGGGCTCGGCACAGATACGCAGTATTTT. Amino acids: CASSERTRGLGTDTQYF.

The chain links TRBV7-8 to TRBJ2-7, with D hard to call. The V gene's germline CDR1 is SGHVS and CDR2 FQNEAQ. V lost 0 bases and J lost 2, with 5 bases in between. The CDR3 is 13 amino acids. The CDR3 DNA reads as TGTGCCAGCAGCTTAGCTTCCACCTACGAGCAGTACTTC. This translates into CASSLASTYEQYF. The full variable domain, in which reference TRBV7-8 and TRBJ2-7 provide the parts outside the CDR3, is GAGVSQSPRYKVAKRGQDVALRCDPISGHVSLFWYQQALGQGPEFLTYFQNEAQLDKSGLPSDRFFAERPEGSVSTLKIQRTQQEDSAVYLCASSLASTYEQYFGPGTRLTVT.

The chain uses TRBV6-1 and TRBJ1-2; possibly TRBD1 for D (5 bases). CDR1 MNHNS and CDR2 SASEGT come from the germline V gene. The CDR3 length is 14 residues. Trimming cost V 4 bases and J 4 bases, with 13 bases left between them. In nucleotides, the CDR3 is TGTGCCAGCAGTGCGGGGGGAACGCTCTATGGCTACACCTTC. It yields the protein CASSAGGTLYGYTF.

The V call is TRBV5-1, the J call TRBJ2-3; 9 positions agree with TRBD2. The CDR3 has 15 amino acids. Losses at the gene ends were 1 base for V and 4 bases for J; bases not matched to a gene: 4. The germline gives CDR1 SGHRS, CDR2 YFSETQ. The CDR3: CASSLFGGGADTQYF. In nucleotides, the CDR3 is TGCGCCAGCAGCTTGTTTGGCGGGGGGGCAGATACGCAGTATTTT.